What follows are 25 T cell receptor beta chains derived from one specimen sequenced in a study of cytomegalovirus exposure and HLA in healthy donors. Primers: 60 Vbeta forward and 13 Jbeta reverse. Clones were sequenced by immunoSEQ multiplex PCR, and TCRdb holds only the in-frame ones, with some missing. The sample yields about 110,000 clones, more than 70% seen once. Material: PBMCs. Receptor source: a man aged 45-65 years in good health and CMV-seronegative.

The chain employs TRBV5-3 and TRBJ2-7; 8 nucleotides line up with TRBD2. TRBV5-3 counts as an open reading frame of uncertain function. The CDR3 loop spans 16 amino acids. The V segment lost 3 bases and the J segment 3 bases; nucleotides outside the gene matches: 11. CDR3 nucleotide sequence: TGTGCCAGAAGCTACGGACTGGCGACTAGCGACTACGAGCAGTACTTC. Translation: CARSYGLATSDYEQYF.

The table lists this clone with a count of one. The rearrangement joins TRBV7-2 to TRBJ1-5; D is perhaps TRBD1 (5 bases). V was clipped by 1 base and J by 0 bases, with 10 bases between them. Germline V CDR1 and CDR2: SGHTA, FQGNSA. The CDR3 is made up of 16 amino acids. The CDR3: CASSLDRSYSNQPQHF. The CDR3 bases are TGTGCCAGCAGCTTAGACAGGAGCTATAGCAATCAGCCCCAGCATTTT. The complete variable domain, with remaining parts taken from reference TRBV7-2 and TRBJ1-5, reads GAGVSQSPSNKVTEKGKDVELRCDPISGHTALYWYRQSLGQGLEFLIYFQGNSAPDKSGLPSDRFSAERTGGSVSTLTIQRTQQEDSAVYLCASSLDRSYSNQPQHFGDGTRLSIL.

The chain has TRBV2 and TRBJ1-4; D not certain. Germline V gene sequence: CDR1 SNHLY, CDR2 FYNNEI. This CDR3 spans 11 amino acids. Trimming removed 7 bases at V and 7 bases at J, with 7 bases between. As DNA, the CDR3 is TGTGCCAGCAACGAGGTTGAAAAACTGTTTTTT. The encoded protein is CASNEVEKLFF.

The V and J genes are TRBV7-2 and TRBJ2-7; no clear D gene. Germline V gene lookup returns CDR1 SGHTA and CDR2 FQGNSA. The CDR3 contains 15 residues. V lost 3 bases and J lost 2, with 14 bases in between. CDR3 in DNA: TGTGCCAGCAGCTTGGGCTCTCGGAACCCCTACGAGCAGTACTTC. It encodes CASSLGSRNPYEQYF. Full variable domain (rest looked up from reference TRBV7-2 and TRBJ2-7): GAGVSQSPSNKVTEKGKDVELRCDPISGHTALYWYRQSLGQGLEFLIYFQGNSAPDKSGLPSDRFSAERTGGSVSTLTIQRTQQEDSAVYLCASSLGSRNPYEQYFGPGTRLTVT.

This clone has only a few counts. This sequence joins TRBV2 and TRBJ2-5; the match to TRBD1 covers 8 bases. With the DNA end fitting TRBJ2-7 better, the J assignment may be wrong. Germline V lookup: CDR1 SNHLY, CDR2 FYNNEI. The CDR3 runs 15 residues. The DNA of the CDR3 is TGTGCCAGCACTCTGGAGGGACAGGTCTCCTACGAGCAGTACTTC. Residues: CASTLEGQVSYEQYF.

This clone has only a few counts. The gene calls are TRBV7-3 and TRBJ2-3, with 8 bases fitting TRBD2. Looked up from germline, CDR1 is SGHTA and CDR2 is FQGTGA. With 2 bases clipped from V and 2 bases from J, the junction kept 6 bases outside the gene matches. CDR3 size: 16 residues. Here the CDR3 DNA reads TGTGCCAGCAGCTTACAGTCTAGCGGGTTCACAGATACGCAGTATTTT. This codes for CASSLQSSGFTDTQYF.

The chain carries TRBV4-2 and TRBJ2-2; D unclear. V lost 0 bases, J lost 4 bases, and 6 bases lay in between. The CDR3 is made up of 14 amino acids. In germline, CDR1 is LGHNA, CDR2 YNFKEQ. CDR3 coding DNA: TGTGCCAGCAGCCAAGAACAGAGCACCGGGGAGCTGTTTTTT. Translating it yields CASSQEQSTGELFF.

The chain joins TRBV5-1 to TRBJ2-1, with 8 positions matching TRBD1. The ends lost 4 bases at V and 7 bases at J; junction bases unmatched: 22. There are 19 residues in the CDR3. Germline V gene sequence: CDR1 SGHRS, CDR2 YFSETQ. The CDR3 loop is CASSLSGTGRLGSLNEQFF. CDR3 nucleotides: TGCGCCAGCAGCCTTTCCGGGACAGGAAGGCTTGGATCCCTAAATGAGCAGTTCTTC.

In the case of this clone: The same CDR3 arises from other DNA sequences in this sample as well. The chain carries TRBV9 and TRBJ2-7; D is possibly TRBD1 (5 bases). V lost 2 bases to trimming and J lost 2 bases, with 11 bases between them. Germline assignment: CDR1 SGDLS and CDR2 YYNGEE. The CDR3 is 14 residues long. The CDR3 DNA is TGTGCCAGCAGCGTCGGCCAGGGTACCTACGAGCAGTACTTC. Its protein product is CASSVGQGTYEQYF.

The V and J genes are TRBV28 and TRBJ1-4; 7 positions match TRBD1. V gave up 5 bases and J gave up 4 bases; unmatched junction bases: 16. The V gene's germline CDR1 is MDHEN and CDR2 SYDVKM. CDR3 size: 18 residues. The CDR3 DNA reads as TGTGCCAGCAGTGCCGACAGGGAGACTTTTTACCTTAATGAAAAACTGTTTTTT. Translated, it gives CASSADRETFYLNEKLFF.

The chain links TRBV2 to TRBJ1-4, with 10 bases fitting TRBD1. Germline V gives CDR1 SNHLY, CDR2 FYNNEI. The junction had 6 bases not matched to a gene; V was cut back by 2 bases and J by 6 bases. The CDR3 runs to 16 residues. CDR3 DNA sequence: TGTGCCAGCAGTGAAAATCTCGGGACAGGGGATGAAAAACTGTTTTTT. This sequence encodes CASSENLGTGDEKLFF. The full variable domain, with the rest looked up from reference TRBV2 and TRBJ1-4, is EPEVTQTPSHQVTQMGQEVILRCVPISNHLYFYWYRQILGQKVEFLVSFYNNEISEKSEIFDDQFSVERPDGSNFTLKIRSTKLEDSAMYFCASSENLGTGDEKLFFGSGTQLSVL.

V gene TRBV11-3 combines with J gene TRBJ2-7; 9 bases agree with TRBD1. V gave up 4 bases and J gave up 2 bases; unmatched junction bases: 12. The germline V gene encodes CDR1 SGHNT and CDR2 YENEEA. The CDR3 runs 17 residues. The CDR3 region is CASSSSDQQGAPYEQYF. The CDR3 nucleotides read TGTGCCAGCAGCTCCTCGGACCAACAGGGGGCCCCCTACGAGCAGTACTTC. Combining the CDR3 with reference TRBV11-3 and TRBJ2-7 gives the whole variable domain EAGVVQSPRYKIIEKKQPVAFWCNPISGHNTLYWYLQNLGQGPELLIRYENEEAVDDSQLPKDRFSAERLKGVDSTLKIQPAELGDSAVYLCASSSSDQQGAPYEQYFGPGTRLTVT.

This clone has only a few counts. The chain is built from TRBV30 and TRBJ2-7, with TRBD2 as a possible D gene (7 bases). Germline V gives CDR1 GTSNPN, CDR2 SVGIG (reference sequence). This CDR3 has 14 amino acids. The V gene lost 5 bases and the J gene lost 2 bases, with 16 bases spanning the gap. In DNA, the CDR3 is TGTGCCTGGGAGGGGGGGCTATTACCCTACGAGCAGTACTTC. It translates to CAWEGGLLPYEQYF.

The genes are TRBV5-4 and TRBJ2-7; TRBD2 might be the D (6 bases). CDR3 size: 12 residues. Germline V lookup: CDR1 SGHNT, CDR2 YYREEE (reference sequence). Trimming shortened V by 4 bases and J by 6 bases, and 11 bases separated the two germline ends. The DNA of the CDR3 is TGTGCCAGCAGCCAGCAGGGAGGCGAGCAGTACTTC. Residues: CASSQQGGEQYF.

J is TRBJ1-1 and V is TRBV19; D may be TRBD1 (6 bases). Trimming removed 10 bases at V and 5 bases at J, with 17 bases between. The CDR3 consists of 13 residues. Looked up from germline, CDR1 is LNHDA and CDR2 is SQIVND (reference sequence). DNA of the CDR3: TGTGCCACTTCCAGGGGCAGGGGAACTGAAGCTTTCTTT. This translates into CATSRGRGTEAFF.

The chain combines TRBV7-9 with TRBJ1-2; D is unresolved. Germline V CDR1 and CDR2: SEHNR, FQNEAQ (reference sequence). The CDR3 is made up of 16 amino acids. Trimming took 1 base from V and 4 from J, leaving 16 bases between them. The CDR3, as DNA: TGTGCCAGCAGCTTAGATTCAGGATTTCGTTTCTATGGCTACACCTTC. It is translated as CASSLDSGFRFYGYTF.

This clone was picked up a small number of times. V gene TRBV11-1 combines with J gene TRBJ2-2, with D perhaps matching TRBD2 (5 bases). The CDR3 runs to 13 residues. V dropped 4 bases and J dropped 7 bases, with 10 bases sitting between them. Germline CDR1 is SGHAT and CDR2 is FQDESV (reference sequence). The CDR3 loop reads CASSSDYDGELFF. The CDR3 DNA reads TGTGCCAGCAGCTCCGACTATGACGGGGAGCTGTTTTTT.

This clone was observed a few times. V is TRBV23-1 and J is TRBJ1-5; 9 bases fit TRBD1. TRBV23-1 is noted as an ORF with a role that remains uncertain. The CDR3 has 17 amino acids. Trimming cost V 1 base and J 3 bases; bases outside gene matches: 7. The CDR3 DNA sequence: TGCGCCAGCAGTCAATTCCGGACAGGGGACGCCAATCAGCCCCAGCATTTT. Amino acid sequence: CASSQFRTGDANQPQHF.

The chain is built from TRBV29-1 and TRBJ2-3; D gene unclear. The ends were cut back, 6 bases at V and 2 bases at J, with 24 bases in the middle. Germline V gives CDR1 SQVTM, CDR2 ANQGSEA. The CDR3 has 17 residues. The CDR3 loop is CSVPQQTPLRATDTQYF. DNA for the CDR3: TGCAGCGTCCCTCAACAGACCCCCCTGCGAGCCACAGATACGCAGTATTTT.

The J gene is TRBJ2-1, the V gene TRBV6-5, with D possibly TRBD2 on 6 matching bases. The V gene's germline CDR1 is MNHEY and CDR2 SVGAGI. CDR3 length: 15 amino acids. V was pared by 6 bases and J by 4 bases, with 16 bases between. CDR3 nucleotide sequence: TGTGCCAGCAGCAAACACGGCGGGATTTACAATGAGCAGTTCTTC. It codes for CASSKHGGIYNEQFF.

This clone was detected once. The rearrangement joins TRBV2 to TRBJ1-1, with TRBD1 matching 8 bases. The CDR3 extends over 12 amino acids. Germline V gene sequence: CDR1 SNHLY, CDR2 FYNNEI. Losses at the gene ends were 5 bases for V and 5 bases for J; bases not matched to a gene: 1. The CDR3 region is CASSRQGTEAFF. In DNA, the CDR3 is TGTGCCAGCAGTCGACAGGGGACTGAAGCTTTCTTT.

J is TRBJ2-1 and V is TRBV27, with 8 bases identical to TRBD2. V shed 3 bases and J 6 bases; nucleotides not matched to a gene: 1. This CDR3 region has 13 residues. The germline V gene encodes CDR1 MNHEY and CDR2 SMNVEV (reference sequence). The CDR3 sequence: CASSFGTSNEQFF. CDR3 bases: TGTGCCAGCAGTTTCGGGACTAGCAATGAGCAGTTCTTC.

The V call is TRBV28, the J call TRBJ2-7; D possibly corresponds to TRBD2 (6 bases). The CDR3 has 15 amino acids. The V end lost 6 bases, the J end lost 1 base, and 16 bases lay between the germline ends. CDR1 is MDHEN, CDR2 SYDVKM, per germline. The CDR3 region is CASSGAGSLSYEQYF. DNA for the CDR3: TGTGCCAGCAGCGGGGCGGGATCCTTATCCTACGAGCAGTACTTC.

The CDR3 is CASSLDGTEYMNTEAFF. As DNA, the CDR3 is TGTGCCAGCAGCTTAGACGGGACAGAATACATGAACACTGAAGCTTTCTTT. The J gene is TRBJ1-1, the V gene TRBV7-2, with 7 bases lining up with TRBD1. J gave up 0 bases and V 1 base, and 8 bases lay outside the gene matches. The CDR3 covers 17 residues. Germline CDR1 SGHTA, CDR2 FQGNSA. Full variable domain (outside the CDR3, taken from reference TRBV7-2 and TRBJ1-1): GAGVSQSPSNKVTEKGKDVELRCDPISGHTALYWYRQSLGQGLEFLIYFQGNSAPDKSGLPSDRFSAERTGGSVSTLTIQRTQQEDSAVYLCASSLDGTEYMNTEAFFGQGTRLTVV.

This chain joins TRBV6-7 and TRBJ2-3, with 14 bases that match TRBD2. TRBV6-7 is designated an ORF whose function remains uncertain. The V gene end was trimmed by 4 bases and the J gene end by 2 bases; junction bases not matched to a gene: 8. The CDR3 loop spans 18 amino acids. The CDR3 sequence: CASSSGTSGSRVTDTQYF. The CDR3, as DNA: TGTGCCAGCAGTTCCGGGACTAGCGGGAGCCGGGTCACAGATACGCAGTATTTT.